This entry is about one T cell receptor (beta chain). The data were obtained in a study of blood T cell repertoires in COVID-19. Here immunoSEQ multiplex PCR was the method, and the copy in TCRdb shows in-frame clones only, minus some. Altogether about 140,000 clones are present, about three quarters being singletons, with the ten largest covering 2.5% to 3%. The clonotype originates from a woman aged 50 to 60 who had recovered from COVID-19. Source material: PBMCs or T cells enriched from blood (not recorded which).

The CDR3 spells CASRGAVSRNTIYF. DNA for the CDR3: TGTGCCAGCAGGGGGGCCGTATCGAGAAACACCATATATTTT. The rearrangement links TRBV6-5 to TRBJ1-3, with D possibly being TRBD1 (6 bases). The germline V and J ends were trimmed by 6 bases and 5 bases, with 14 bases remaining between them. The germline V gene has CDR1 MNHEY and CDR2 SVGAGI. CDR3 length equals 14 residues.